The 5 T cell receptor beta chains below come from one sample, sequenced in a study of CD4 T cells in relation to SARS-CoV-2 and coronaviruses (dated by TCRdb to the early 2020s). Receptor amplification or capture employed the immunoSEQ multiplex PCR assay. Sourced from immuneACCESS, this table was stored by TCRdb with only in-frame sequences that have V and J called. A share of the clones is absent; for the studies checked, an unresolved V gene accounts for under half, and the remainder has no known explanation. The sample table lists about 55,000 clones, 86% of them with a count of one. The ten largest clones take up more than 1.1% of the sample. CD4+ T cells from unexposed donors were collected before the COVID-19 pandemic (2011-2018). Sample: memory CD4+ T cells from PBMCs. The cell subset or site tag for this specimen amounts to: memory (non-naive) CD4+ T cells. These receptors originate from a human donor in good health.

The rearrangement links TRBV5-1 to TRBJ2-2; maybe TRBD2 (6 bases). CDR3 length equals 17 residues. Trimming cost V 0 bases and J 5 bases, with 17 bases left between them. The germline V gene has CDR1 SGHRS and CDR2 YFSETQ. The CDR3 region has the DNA TGCGCCAGCAGCTTGGAAATCAGGAGGGTTCGAACCGGGGAGCTGTTTTTT. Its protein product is CASSLEIRRVRTGELFF.

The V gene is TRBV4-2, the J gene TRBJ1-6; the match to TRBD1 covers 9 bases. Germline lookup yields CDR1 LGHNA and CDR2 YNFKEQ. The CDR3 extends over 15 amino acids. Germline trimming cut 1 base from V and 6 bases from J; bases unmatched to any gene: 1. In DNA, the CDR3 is TGTGCCAGCAGCCAAGGGGGACAGGGTAATTCACCCCTCCACTTT. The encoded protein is CASSQGGQGNSPLHF.

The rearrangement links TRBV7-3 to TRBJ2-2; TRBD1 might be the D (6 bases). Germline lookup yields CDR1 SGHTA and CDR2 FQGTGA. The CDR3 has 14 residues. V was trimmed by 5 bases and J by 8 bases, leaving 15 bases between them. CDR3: CASSPTDSRGELFF. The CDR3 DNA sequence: TGTGCCAGCAGCCCGACGGACAGCCGGGGGGAGCTGTTTTTT.

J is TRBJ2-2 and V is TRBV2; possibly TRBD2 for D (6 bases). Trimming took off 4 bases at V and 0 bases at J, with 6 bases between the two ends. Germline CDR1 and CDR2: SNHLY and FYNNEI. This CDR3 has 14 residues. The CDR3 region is CASSVAANTGELFF. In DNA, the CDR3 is TGTGCCAGCAGTGTAGCGGCGAACACCGGGGAGCTGTTTTTT. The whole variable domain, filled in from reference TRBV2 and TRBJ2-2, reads EPEVTQTPSHQVTQMGQEVILRCVPISNHLYFYWYRQILGQKVEFLVSFYNNEISEKSEIFDDQFSVERPDGSNFTLKIRSTKLEDSAMYFCASSVAANTGELFFGEGSRLTVL.

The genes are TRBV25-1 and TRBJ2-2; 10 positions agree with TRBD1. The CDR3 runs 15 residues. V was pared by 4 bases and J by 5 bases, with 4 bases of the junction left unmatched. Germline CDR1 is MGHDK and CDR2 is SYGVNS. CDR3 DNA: TGTGCCAGCAGTGCCGACAGGGGGCGAACCGGGGAGCTGTTTTTT. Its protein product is CASSADRGRTGELFF.